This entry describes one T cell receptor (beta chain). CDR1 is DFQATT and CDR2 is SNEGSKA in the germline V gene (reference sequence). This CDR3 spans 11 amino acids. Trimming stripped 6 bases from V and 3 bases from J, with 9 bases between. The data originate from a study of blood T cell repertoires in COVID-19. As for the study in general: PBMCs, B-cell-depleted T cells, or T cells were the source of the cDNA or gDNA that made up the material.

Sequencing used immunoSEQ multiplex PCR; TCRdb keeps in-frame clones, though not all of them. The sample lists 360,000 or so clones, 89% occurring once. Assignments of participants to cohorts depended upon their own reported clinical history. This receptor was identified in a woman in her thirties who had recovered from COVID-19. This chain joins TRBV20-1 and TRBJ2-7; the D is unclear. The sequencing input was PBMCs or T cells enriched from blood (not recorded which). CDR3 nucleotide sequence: TGCAGTGCCAATGGAGACTACGAGCAGTACTTC. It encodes CSANGDYEQYF.